These 18 T cell receptor beta chains came from one sample sequenced in a study of CD8 T cells in ankylosing spondylitis. TCRdb ran MiXCR on the 5' RACE reads and lists one entry per CDR3 protein. This table has roughly 250,000 distinct CDR3 sequences, roughly 8.6% appearing once. Specimen: blood, either unsorted or a sorted T cell fraction (not recorded which). The receptors shown here come from a male donor with ankylosing spondylitis or in good health (not recorded which).

This clonotype has ten or more counts. The chain combines TRBV5-1 with TRBJ1-2; possibly TRBD1 for D (5 bases). Germline V gene sequence: CDR1 SGHRS, CDR2 YFSETQ. This CDR3 region has 13 residues. V shed 4 bases and J shed 6 bases, with 13 bases lying between them. The CDR3 coding sequence is TGCGCCAGCAGCCTACGGGTGGGGGATGGCTACACCTTC. Translated: CASSLRVGDGYTF.

The rearrangement joins TRBV20-1 to TRBJ2-5; perhaps D is TRBD1 or TRBD2 (5 bases each). This CDR3 is built from 17 residues. CDR1 and CDR2 from the germline V gene are DFQATT and SNEGSKA (reference sequence). V dropped 6 bases and J dropped 3 bases, with 26 bases sitting between them. The CDR3 sequence: CSAPGTYWELLEETQYF. In DNA, the CDR3 is TGCAGTGCCCCAGGGACGTATTGGGAGCTGTTGGAAGAGACCCAGTACTTC.

This clonotype was seen ten or more times. V gene TRBV7-3 combines with J gene TRBJ2-1; no clear D gene. Trimming pared 4 bases from V and 0 bases from J, leaving 10 bases between. There are 15 residues in the CDR3. Germline values: CDR1 SGHTA, CDR2 FQGTGA. The CDR3 loop reads CASSSGPSSYNEQFF. CDR3 DNA: TGTGCCAGCAGCTCTGGACCATCCTCCTACAATGAGCAGTTCTTC. Filled out from reference TRBV7-3 and TRBJ2-1, the complete variable domain reads GAGVSQTPSNKVTEKGKYVELRCDPISGHTALYWYRQSLGQGPEFLIYFQGTGAADDSGLPNDRFFAVRPEGSVSTLKIQRTERGDSAVYLCASSSGPSSYNEQFFGPGTRLTVL.

This clonotype occurred many times. V and J are TRBV7-2 and TRBJ2-7, with D unresolved. With 2 bases removed from V and 5 bases from J, the gap between germline ends came to 13 bases. The CDR3 totals 14 residues. CDR1 and CDR2 from the germline V gene are SGHTA and FQGNSA. Here the CDR3 DNA reads TGTGCCAGCAGCTTAAACCGTCTCAAGGACGAGCAGTACTTC. It specifies CASSLNRLKDEQYF.

This chain uses TRBV5-4 with TRBJ2-5, with 7 bases aligning to TRBD1. CDR1 SGHNT and CDR2 YYREEE come from the germline V gene (reference sequence). Trimming cost V 4 bases and J 5 bases; bases outside gene matches: 14. The CDR3 loop spans 16 amino acids. The CDR3 reads CASSGGLGGKLETQYF. The CDR3 DNA follows: TGTGCCAGCAGCGGCGGCCTAGGGGGCAAATTGGAGACCCAGTACTTC.

This clonotype was seen ten or more times. The V call is TRBV20-1, the J call TRBJ2-3; D is uncertain. Germline V gene lookup returns CDR1 DFQATT and CDR2 SNEGSKA (reference sequence). CDR3 length equals 12 residues. V lost 5 bases, J lost 1 base, and 7 bases lay in between. Here the CDR3 DNA reads TGCAGTGCTCTCCCCGGCACAGATACGCAGTATTTT. Translated, it gives CSALPGTDTQYF.

This clonotype was found many times. The chain links TRBV12-3 or TRBV12-4 to TRBJ2-1; the D is unclear. V was trimmed by 0 bases and J by 8 bases, leaving 5 bases between them. CDR3 length: 12 residues. This chain's CDR3 is CASSLALHEQFF. The CDR3 bases are TGTGCCAGCAGTTTAGCCCTTCATGAGCAGTTCTTC.

This clonotype has a count of ten or more. This rearrangement joins TRBV7-8 to TRBJ2-5; 8 bases fit TRBD2. This CDR3 is built from 16 residues. Trimming removed 2 bases from V and 2 bases from J; junction bases left unmatched: 7. Germline CDR1 SGHVS, CDR2 FQNEAQ. CDR3: CASSLFAGGRQETQYF. CDR3 sequence (DNA): TGTGCCAGCAGCTTATTTGCGGGAGGAAGACAAGAGACCCAGTACTTC.

The sample holds many counts of this clonotype. The chain has TRBV10-3 and TRBJ2-7; weak D call: TRBD1 (6 bases). V lost 0 bases, J lost 0 bases, and 21 bases lay in between. This CDR3 is 19 amino acids long. Germline loops: CDR1 ENHRY, CDR2 SYGVKD. The CDR3 sequence: CAISESRGQTRQSSYEQYF. The CDR3 DNA sequence: TGTGCCATCAGTGAGTCGCGTGGACAGACCAGGCAGAGCTCCTACGAGCAGTACTTC.

The chain uses TRBV12-3 or TRBV12-4 and TRBJ1-6; TRBD1 matches at 9 bases. CDR3 size: 14 residues. The trim removed 1 base at V and 9 bases at J, leaving 1 base unmatched. CDR3: CASSLGDRASPLHF. CDR3 sequence (DNA): TGTGCCAGCAGTTTAGGGGACAGGGCTTCACCCCTCCACTTT.

This clonotype showed up just a few times. V gene TRBV15 combines with J gene TRBJ2-7; 9 bases are a match to TRBD2. V was clipped by 0 bases and J by 0 bases; unmatched bases: 6. The CDR3 spans 17 residues. Germline V CDR1 and CDR2: LNHNV, YYDKDF (reference sequence). The CDR3 here is CATSREVSGGSSYEQYF. For the CDR3, the DNA is TGTGCCACCAGCAGAGAGGTTAGCGGGGGAAGCTCCTACGAGCAGTACTTC.

This chain uses TRBV7-2 with TRBJ2-7; 8 bases line up with TRBD2. There are 15 residues in the CDR3. Germline CDR1 and CDR2: SGHTA and FQGNSA. V shed 1 base and J 4 bases; nucleotides not matched to a gene: 6. CDR3 sequence: CASSLGVSGGYEQYF. CDR3 nucleotides: TGTGCCAGCAGCTTAGGGGTCAGCGGGGGTTACGAGCAGTACTTC.

This clonotype was seen a few times. The chain is built from TRBV7-8 and TRBJ2-3; 7 bases agree with TRBD2. V shed 2 bases and J 1 base; nucleotides not matched to a gene: 9. The germline gives CDR1 SGHVS, CDR2 FQNEAQ. The CDR3 is 17 residues long. The DNA for the CDR3 is TGTGCCAGCAGCTTAATCGCTAGCGGAGCAGGCACAGATACGCAGTATTTT. Its translation: CASSLIASGAGTDTQYF.

This clonotype was seen repeatedly, ten times or more. The CDR3 region is CASSVEPGGPYNEQFF. DNA for the CDR3: TGTGCCAGCAGCGTAGAACCGGGGGGGCCCTACAATGAGCAGTTCTTC. This rearrangement joins TRBV9 to TRBJ2-1; TRBD2 matches 8 bases. The V segment lost 0 bases and the J segment 2 bases; nucleotides outside the gene matches: 4. CDR3 length: 16 amino acids. Per the germline V gene, CDR1 is SGDLS and CDR2 is YYNGEE.

The chain employs TRBV19 and TRBJ2-7; the D is unclear. CDR1 and CDR2 from the germline V gene are LNHDA and SQIVND (reference sequence). CDR3 length equals 13 residues. V was trimmed by 5 bases and J by 1 base, leaving 9 bases between them. The CDR3 loop is CASSSSRSYEQYF. Written as DNA, the CDR3 is TGTGCCAGTAGTTCCTCCCGTTCCTACGAGCAGTACTTC.

As regards this clonotype: The junction and the germline gene differ at one end; a read error may be behind it. The rearrangement links TRBV7-2 to TRBJ2-7, with TRBD1 identical over 7 bases. The CDR3 runs 14 residues. Germline-derived CDR1 and CDR2 are SGHTA and FQGNSA. For the CDR3, the DNA is TGTGCCAGCAGCTTAGTCGGGACAGTCTACGATCAGTACTTC. It codes for CASSLVGTVYDQYF.

The sample holds many counts of this clonotype. The chain employs TRBV20-1 and TRBJ2-7; 10 nucleotides match TRBD1. Trimming removed 2 bases from V and 0 bases from J; junction bases left unmatched: 19. The CDR3 extends over 20 amino acids. The germline V gene encodes CDR1 DFQATT and CDR2 SNEGSKA (reference sequence). The CDR3 loop reads CSARPKWGDRGRLISYEQYF. CDR3 coding DNA: TGCAGTGCTAGACCAAAGTGGGGGGACAGGGGACGACTAATCTCCTACGAGCAGTACTTC.

The sample holds many counts of this clonotype. V is TRBV5-1 and J is TRBJ1-1; a weak D match, TRBD1 (5 bases). The CDR3 extends over 14 amino acids. From germline, CDR1 is SGHRS and CDR2 YFSETQ. Trimming removed 2 bases from V and 4 bases from J, with 12 bases in between. The CDR3 DNA follows: TGCGCCAGCAGCTTTTCCCGGGGGACCACTGAAGCTTTCTTT. Translation gives CASSFSRGTTEAFF.